Below, one TCR beta chain is given with its context. This CDR3 spans 16 amino acids. The germline V gene has CDR1 SGHTA and CDR2 FQGNSA. The trim removed 0 bases at V and 1 base at J, leaving 3 bases unmatched. The sample belongs to a study of blood T cell repertoires in COVID-19. Study-wide background: Spain, Italy and the United States supplied samples that represented acute and convalescent COVID-19.

Cohort allocation depended upon clinical history that participants reported. Each recovered donor of Cohort 3 presented with two negative PCRs, clearance, or symptom resolution. Authors' data handling: Amplifying reference gene primers gave estimates of nucleated cell counts. Generated by immunoSEQ multiplex PCR, the TCRdb table keeps only in-frame clones and is missing some. Clone size and V and J calls were adopted from that table, with D and trimming inferred from the DNA. In the table there are about 160,000 clones, roughly 90% of which are singletons. This sequence originates from a woman aged 45-65 years who had recovered from COVID-19. Sequencing used PBMCs or T cells enriched from blood (not recorded which). The chain recombines TRBV7-2 with TRBJ2-5; 9 bases are a match to TRBD2. The DNA of the CDR3 is TGTGCCAGCAGCTTAGCCAGCGGGGGGACCCAAGAGACCCAGTACTTC. As protein: CASSLASGGTQETQYF.